The text below deals with one T cell receptor (beta chain). Germline V CDR1 and CDR2: LNHDA, SQIVND (reference sequence). The V segment lost 5 bases and the J segment 7 bases; nucleotides outside the gene matches: 4. CDR3 length: 12 residues. In the authors' methods: Reference gene primers were amplified, and this amplification served to estimate nucleated cell counts. Produced via immunoSEQ multiplex PCR; TCRdb's table is partial and in-frame only. The V and J calls and clone size were taken over from that table, and D and trimming were inferred from the DNA. Among about 220,000 clones listed, around four fifths were seen once. This sample is drawn from a study of blood T cell repertoires in COVID-19.

This clonotype originated in a woman in her seventies with COVID-19, enrolled during active disease. This chain links TRBV19 with TRBJ1-2; the match to TRBD1 covers 7 bases. The sequenced sample consisted of peripheral blood. The CDR3 here is CASSQGQSGYTF. Written as DNA, the CDR3 is TGTGCCAGTAGTCAGGGACAGAGTGGCTACACCTTC.